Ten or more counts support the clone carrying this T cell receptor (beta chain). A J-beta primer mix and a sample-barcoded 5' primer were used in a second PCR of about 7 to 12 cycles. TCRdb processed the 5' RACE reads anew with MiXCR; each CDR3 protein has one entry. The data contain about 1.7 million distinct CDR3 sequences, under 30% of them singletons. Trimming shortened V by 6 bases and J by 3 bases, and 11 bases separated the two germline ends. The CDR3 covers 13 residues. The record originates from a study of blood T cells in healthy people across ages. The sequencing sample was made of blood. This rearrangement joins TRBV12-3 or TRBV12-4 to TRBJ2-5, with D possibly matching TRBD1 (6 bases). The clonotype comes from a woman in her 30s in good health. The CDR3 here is CASSFNREETQYF. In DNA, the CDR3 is TGTGCCAGCAGCTTCAACAGGGAAGAGACCCAGTACTTC.